This T cell receptor beta chain is drawn from a study of response to subunit inactivated influenza vaccine. TCRdb passed the RT-PCR reads through MiXCR, listing each CDR3 protein once. Here the sample spans about 570,000 distinct CDR3 sequences, approximately 10% being singletons. This clonotype has a handful of counts. The CDR3 runs 16 residues. V was cut by 3 bases and J by 0 bases, with 13 bases left in between. Per the germline V gene, CDR1 is SGHRS and CDR2 is YFSETQ. The same sample was also studied in work on T cells expressing NK-cell markers. This second study says: A 5'RACE template switching approach incorporating UMIs was used to make TCR beta cDNA. Most of the eight sequenced donors tested HCMV-seropositive; one tested seronegative.

Sequencing used PBMCs from blood, obtained on the day of vaccination. The chain employs TRBV5-1 and TRBJ1-3; possible D gene TRBD1, 6 bases. The TCR was taken from a man aged 50-59 years who received an inactivated influenza vaccine. CDR3 sequence reads: CASSSDSSYSGNTIYF. The CDR3 DNA is TGCGCCAGCAGCTCGGACAGCTCCTACTCTGGAAACACCATATATTTT.